This T cell receptor (beta chain) was sequenced during a study of cytomegalovirus exposure and HLA in healthy donors. The study, taken as a whole, reports: In a later analysis, a missense DCLRE1C variant was linked to TCR beta V- and J-gene trimming. Using the classifier, cytomegalovirus status was reportedly diagnosed with high specificity and sensitivity. Information on immune exposure was restricted to one variable (CMV serostatus).

Comment on this clone: Its antigen is unidentified.

V was clipped by 3 bases and J by 5 bases, with 14 bases between them. The V gene's germline CDR1 is SGHKS and CDR2 YYEKEE (reference sequence). CDR3 length equals 14 residues. In the PCR, 60 Vbeta and 13 Jbeta primers were used. Generated by immunoSEQ multiplex PCR, the TCRdb table keeps only in-frame clones and is missing some. The sample includes 150,000 to 200,000 clones, roughly 74% of them seen just once. The clonotype comes from a female donor in good health and CMV-seronegative. Sequencing input: PBMCs. This chain joins TRBV5-5 and TRBJ2-5; perhaps TRBD1 as D (6 bases). CDR3 loop: CASSSGQPGETQYF. CDR3 nucleotide sequence: TGTGCCAGCAGCTCAGGACAGCCCGGGGAGACCCAGTACTTC.